The 29 T cell receptor beta chains given below trace back to one sample, sequenced in a study of shared clonotypes between healthy human individuals. Here immunoSEQ multiplex PCR was the method, and the copy in TCRdb shows in-frame clones only, minus some. The sample lists around 1.1 million clones, around three quarters occurring once. Sequences were obtained from memory CD4+ T cells from PBMCs. Subset specified: CD45RA-negative fraction. Receptor source: a man between 18 and 35 years old in good health. Some clones in this sample may be carry-over from other donors' samples.

This clone turned up a few times. Other DNA variants within this sample encode the same CDR3. The rearrangement links TRBV7-2 to TRBJ2-1; 9 nucleotides align to TRBD2. This CDR3 spans 15 amino acids. Germline CDR1 reads SGHTA; CDR2 reads FQGNSA. After removal of 4 bases from V and 2 bases from J, the junction contained 3 bases not matched to a gene. The CDR3 spells CASSSGLAPYNEQFF. The CDR3 region has the DNA TGTGCCAGCAGCTCCGGACTAGCGCCCTACAATGAGCAGTTCTTC.

This clone has a single count. The V call is TRBV10-3, the J call TRBJ1-1, with D perhaps TRBD1 (5 bases). The V and J ends lost 0 bases and 13 bases respectively, with 12 bases between them. In germline, CDR1 is ENHRY, CDR2 SYGVKD. The length of the CDR3 is 12 residues. The CDR3 nucleotides read TGTGCCATCAGTGAGTCTGTGGGGGGGAATTTCTTT. It encodes CAISESVGGNFF.

V gene TRBV28 combines with J gene TRBJ1-1; 9 positions agree with TRBD1. Germline V gene lookup returns CDR1 MDHEN and CDR2 SYDVKM. The J segment lost 10 bases and the V segment lost 4 bases, leaving 7 bases of the junction unmatched. This CDR3 spans 13 amino acids. CDR3 loop: CASSSSGTGRAFF. The DNA for the CDR3 is TGTGCCAGCAGTTCCTCCGGGACAGGGAGAGCTTTCTTT.

The chain employs TRBV11-3 and TRBJ2-7; 8 bases line up with TRBD2. CDR3 length: 14 residues. Germline V gene lookup returns CDR1 SGHNT and CDR2 YENEEA. The junction had 8 bases not matched to a gene; V was cut back by 5 bases and J by 5 bases. CDR3 amino acids: CASSPGGVLNEQYF. The CDR3 bases are TGTGCCAGCAGCCCCGGGGGGGTATTGAACGAGCAGTACTTC.

A remark on this clone: A clone one base away is much larger, so this may be a read error. Other DNA sequences in this sample translate to the same CDR3. This chain uses TRBV7-9 with TRBJ2-7; D ambiguous. CDR1 and CDR2 from the germline V gene are SEHNR and FQNEAQ (reference sequence). V was trimmed by 1 base and J by 3 bases, leaving 4 bases between them. This CDR3 comprises 12 residues. The CDR3 is CASSLGSYEQYF. The DNA for the CDR3 is TGTGCCAGCAGCTTAGGGAGCTACGAGCAGTACTTC.

The chain joins TRBV7-9 to TRBJ2-3; the D is unclear. The V gene lost 5 bases and the J gene lost 0 bases, with 9 bases spanning the gap. The CDR3 contains 14 residues. In germline, CDR1 is SEHNR, CDR2 FQNEAQ (reference sequence). In DNA, the CDR3 is TGTGCCAGCAGCCGGAGCCAGAGCACAGATACGCAGTATTTT. This encodes CASSRSQSTDTQYF.

The chain employs TRBV7-9 and TRBJ1-5; maybe TRBD1 (5 bases). Germline V gene lookup returns CDR1 SEHNR and CDR2 FQNEAQ (reference sequence). The CDR3 covers 14 residues. The V and J ends lost 5 bases and 7 bases respectively, with 15 bases between them. CDR3: CASSRGDSWQPQHF. For the CDR3, the DNA is TGTGCCAGCAGCCGCGGGGACTCGTGGCAGCCCCAGCATTTT.

This clone was recorded a few times. V usage is TRBV7-9 and J usage is TRBJ1-5, with TRBD1 matching 8 bases. The junction had 7 bases not matched to a gene; V was cut back by 5 bases and J by 4 bases. CDR3 length: 15 amino acids. The germline V gene encodes CDR1 SEHNR and CDR2 FQNEAQ (reference sequence). The CDR3 spells CASSPQGAPNQPQHF. DNA for the CDR3: TGTGCCAGCAGCCCTCAGGGGGCTCCGAATCAGCCCCAGCATTTT.

The gene calls are TRBV6-6 and TRBJ1-4; D remains unclear. Germline V gives CDR1 MNHNY, CDR2 SVGAGI (reference sequence). This CDR3 is 13 amino acids long. V was trimmed by 2 bases and J by 5 bases, leaving 6 bases between them. This chain's CDR3 is CASSYPGNEKLFF. The CDR3 DNA is TGTGCCAGCAGTTACCCCGGGAATGAAAAACTGTTTTTT.

This chain links TRBV23-1 with TRBJ1-5, with TRBD1 identical over 7 bases. TRBV23-1 is an open reading frame whose function is uncertain. V lost 0 bases and J lost 7; bases outside the gene matches: 12. This CDR3 is 17 amino acids long. CDR3 in amino acids: CASSQSEGGECCQPQHF. Here the CDR3 DNA reads TGCGCCAGCAGTCAATCAGAAGGGGGCGAATGTTGCCAGCCCCAGCATTTT.

The rearrangement links TRBV11-2 to TRBJ1-1; 7 bases agree with TRBD1. Trimming at V came to 4 bases and at J to 2 bases, leaving 10 bases not matched to a gene. This CDR3 contains 16 residues. Germline CDR1 SGHAT, CDR2 FQNNGV. The CDR3 loop is CASSSRPGQYNTEAFF. The CDR3 DNA sequence: TGTGCCAGCAGCTCCCGCCCGGGACAGTACAACACTGAAGCTTTCTTT.

J is TRBJ1-2 and V is TRBV18; TRBD1 matches 9 bases. There are 16 residues in the CDR3. Germline CDR1 and CDR2: KGHSH and LQKENI. J was trimmed by 7 bases and V by 6 bases; bases with no gene match: 15. The CDR3 loop reads CASSPSGDRDDRGYTF. As DNA, the CDR3 is TGTGCCAGCTCCCCCTCCGGGGACAGGGACGACCGTGGCTACACCTTC.

This chain connects TRBV4-2 to TRBJ2-1; D is perhaps TRBD2 (6 bases). The germline gives CDR1 LGHNA, CDR2 YNFKEQ. V lost 0 bases and J lost 9, with 15 bases in between. The CDR3 covers 15 residues. The CDR3 nucleotides are TGTGCCAGCAGCCAAGATCCCACGCGGGGCGTTGAGCAGTTCTTC. This encodes CASSQDPTRGVEQFF.

The gene calls are TRBV27 and TRBJ1-5, with a possible D match to TRBD1 (6 bases). The CDR3 contains 17 residues. Germline V gene lookup returns CDR1 MNHEY and CDR2 SMNVEV (reference sequence). Trimming left V 6 bases short and J 0 bases short, with 18 bases between. The CDR3 spells CASRLTGTSYSNQPQHF. The CDR3 DNA reads TGTGCCAGCAGGCTCACCGGGACAAGTTATAGCAATCAGCCCCAGCATTTT.

This sequence joins TRBV7-9 and TRBJ2-1, with D hard to call. Trimming removed 5 bases at V and 8 bases at J, with 10 bases between. CDR1 is SEHNR, CDR2 FQNEAQ, per germline (reference sequence). The CDR3 runs to 12 residues. Here the CDR3 reads CASSGRSDEQFF. The CDR3 DNA reads as TGTGCCAGCAGCGGTAGATCCGATGAGCAGTTCTTC.

The V call is TRBV2, the J call TRBJ2-4; D not certain. Germline V CDR1 and CDR2: SNHLY, FYNNEI. The CDR3 consists of 13 residues. Trimming pared 5 bases from V and 4 bases from J, leaving 9 bases between. CDR3 nucleotide sequence: TGTGCCAGCAGTATAATCCCTAAAAACATTCAGTACTTC. Protein sequence: CASSIIPKNIQYF.

The V gene is TRBV28, the J gene TRBJ1-2, with 7 bases lining up with TRBD1. The V gene's germline CDR1 is MDHEN and CDR2 SYDVKM. V lost 8 bases and J lost 0; bases outside the gene matches: 9. This CDR3 is built from 15 residues. The CDR3 nucleotides are TGTGCCAGCCGTACTTTCGGGACAGCTAACTATGGCTACACCTTC. Translating it yields CASRTFGTANYGYTF.

This clone was counted a few times. This chain joins TRBV28 and TRBJ2-7; 11 positions match TRBD2. The CDR3 consists of 14 residues. Germline CDR1 is MDHEN and CDR2 is SYDVKM. The junction had 3 bases not matched to a gene; V was cut back by 8 bases and J by 0 bases. The CDR3 sequence is CASASGGSSYEQYF. Written as DNA, the CDR3 is TGTGCCAGCGCTAGCGGGGGGAGCTCCTACGAGCAGTACTTC. The entire variable domain, with the rest obtained from reference TRBV28 and TRBJ2-7, is as follows: DVKVTQSSRYLVKRTGEKVFLECVQDMDHENMFWYRQDPGLGLRLIYFSYDVKMKEKGDIPEGYSVSREKKERFSLILESASTNQTSMYLCASASGGSSYEQYFGPGTRLTVT.

This clone was seen only once. V is TRBV7-2 and J is TRBJ1-1, with D hard to call. Germline V lookup: CDR1 SGHTA, CDR2 FQGNSA. V was shortened by 1 base and J by 0 bases, with 9 bases between the two germline ends. The CDR3 is made up of 15 amino acids. In DNA form, the CDR3 reads TGTGCCAGCAGCTTAGATGGCAGCATGAACACTGAAGCTTTCTTT. Amino acid sequence: CASSLDGSMNTEAFF.

Points on this clone: A far bigger clonotype differs at one base, so this is likely a read error. The sample carries other DNA sequences with the same CDR3. The chain uses TRBV29-1 and TRBJ2-3, with 9 nucleotides matching TRBD2. Trimming at V came to 4 bases and at J to 2 bases, leaving 7 bases not matched to a gene. This CDR3 has 15 residues. Germline V lookup: CDR1 SQVTM, CDR2 ANQGSEA. The CDR3 region is CSVGLAGEITDTQYF. The DNA of the CDR3 is TGCAGCGTTGGCTTAGCGGGAGAGATCACAGATACGCAGTATTTT.

The chain carries TRBV7-8 and TRBJ2-5; D is possibly TRBD1 (5 bases). Germline CDR1 is SGHVS and CDR2 is FQNEAQ. The length of the CDR3 is 14 residues. Between the trimmed V and J ends, which lost 1 base and 1 base, there was a span of 7 bases. The CDR3 nucleotides are TGTGCCAGCAGCTTAGAGACAGTCCAAGAGACCCAGTACTTC. Encoded protein: CASSLETVQETQYF. Filled out from reference TRBV7-8 and TRBJ2-5, the complete variable domain reads GAGVSQSPRYKVAKRGQDVALRCDPISGHVSLFWYQQALGQGPEFLTYFQNEAQLDKSGLPSDRFFAERPEGSVSTLKIQRTQQEDSAVYLCASSLETVQETQYFGPGTRLLVL.

A remark on this clone: A much larger clone sits a single nucleotide away, making a read error possible. The DNA for the CDR3 is TGTGCCAGCAGTGCCCGGGACAGGAACACCGGGGAGCTGTTTTTT. Its translation is CASSARDRNTGELFF. This rearrangement joins TRBV2 to TRBJ2-2, with TRBD1 identical over 7 bases. Germline V gene sequence: CDR1 SNHLY, CDR2 FYNNEI. The junction had 3 bases not matched to a gene; V was cut back by 4 bases and J by 1 base. The CDR3 has 15 residues. The full variable domain, completed using reference TRBV2 and TRBJ2-2, is EPEVTQTPSHQVTQMGQEVILRCVPISNHLYFYWYRQILGQKVEFLVSFYNNEISEKSEIFDDQFSVERPDGSNFTLKIRSTKLEDSAMYFCASSARDRNTGELFFGEGSRLTVL.

This chain uses TRBV19 with TRBJ2-5; either TRBD1 or TRBD2 may fit D (5 bases each). The germline V and J ends were trimmed by 8 bases and 4 bases, with 11 bases remaining between them. The V gene's germline CDR1 is LNHDA and CDR2 SQIVND (reference sequence). This CDR3 is 12 amino acids long. CDR3 sequence (DNA): TGTGCCAGTTCAGGGAGCGTAGAGACCCAGTACTTC. It yields the protein CASSGSVETQYF. Combining the CDR3 with reference TRBV19 and TRBJ2-5 gives the whole variable domain DGGITQSPKYLFRKEGQNVTLSCEQNLNHDAMYWYRQDPGQGLRLIYYSQIVNDFQKGDIAEGYSVSREKKESFPLTVTSAQKNPTAFYLCASSGSVETQYFGPGTRLLVL.

The V gene is TRBV30, the J gene TRBJ2-5, with D possibly TRBD1 on 5 matching bases. Trimming removed 3 bases from V and 4 bases from J, with 12 bases in between. CDR1 is GTSNPN and CDR2 is SVGIG in the germline V gene (reference sequence). This CDR3 region has 13 residues. The CDR3 sequence: CAWRVWGRETQYF. The CDR3 DNA sequence: TGTGCCTGGAGGGTGTGGGGCCGAGAGACCCAGTACTTC.

CDR3 sequence: CASSKDSGTEAFF. The CDR3 region has the DNA TGCGCCAGCAGCAAGGACAGCGGGACTGAAGCTTTCTTT. The V call is TRBV5-1, the J call TRBJ1-1; the D gene is possibly TRBD1 (6 bases). In germline, CDR1 is SGHRS, CDR2 YFSETQ. The CDR3 totals 13 residues. The V end was cut by 4 bases, the J end by 5 bases, with 12 bases between.

This clone appeared a few times. The rearrangement uses TRBV5-6 and TRBJ1-5; D might be TRBD1 (5 bases). The V gene lost 2 bases and the J gene lost 2 bases, with 14 bases spanning the gap. The CDR3 loop spans 16 amino acids. Germline V lookup: CDR1 SGHDT, CDR2 YYEEEE. CDR3 DNA: TGTGCCAGCAGCTTCTTTCGACAGTCACGCAATCAGCCCCAGCATTTT. This codes for CASSFFRQSRNQPQHF.

This chain connects TRBV5-1 to TRBJ1-2; 7 nucleotides line up with TRBD1. In germline, CDR1 is SGHRS, CDR2 YFSETQ. The CDR3 contains 14 residues. Trimming removed 5 bases from V and 0 bases from J; junction bases left unmatched: 4. This chain's CDR3 is CASRETGSNYGYTF. CDR3 bases: TGCGCCAGCAGAGAGACAGGGTCTAACTATGGCTACACCTTC.

The rearrangement joins TRBV6-1 to TRBJ2-1; the D gene is possibly TRBD1 (6 bases). The CDR3 totals 13 residues. V was pared by 4 bases and J by 4 bases, with 8 bases between. Per germline, CDR1 MNHNS and CDR2 SASEGT. This CDR3 reads CASSVGQYNEQFF. The CDR3 DNA sequence: TGTGCCAGCAGTGTTGGACAGTACAATGAGCAGTTCTTC.

The chain has TRBV5-6 and TRBJ2-2; D uncertain. V was pared by 2 bases and J by 6 bases, with 8 bases between. Germline CDR1 and CDR2: SGHDT and YYEEEE. CDR3 length equals 13 residues. CDR3 protein: CASSFRLPGELFF. CDR3 in DNA: TGTGCCAGCAGCTTCAGGTTGCCCGGGGAGCTGTTTTTT.